The clone carrying this TCR beta chain qualifies as medium-sized. TCRdb re-called the PCR reads with MiXCR, one entry per CDR3 protein. The sample yields some 21,000 distinct CDR3 sequences, around 39% seen once. The data were obtained in a study of tumor-infiltrating lymphocytes in oesophageal squamous cell carcinoma. Germline-derived CDR1 and CDR2 are WSHSY and SAAADI. There are 16 residues in the CDR3. V lost 8 bases and J lost 5; bases outside the gene matches: 12. The V gene is TRBV10-2, the J gene TRBJ2-2; TRBD2 agrees at 9 bases. Sequencing was carried out using esophageal tumor tissue. The origin of this receptor is a male donor with esophageal squamous cell carcinoma. CDR3 sequence (DNA): TGCGCCAGCTTAGGACAACCGGGACTAGCAACCGGGGAGCTGTTTTTT. This translates into CASLGQPGLATGELFF.